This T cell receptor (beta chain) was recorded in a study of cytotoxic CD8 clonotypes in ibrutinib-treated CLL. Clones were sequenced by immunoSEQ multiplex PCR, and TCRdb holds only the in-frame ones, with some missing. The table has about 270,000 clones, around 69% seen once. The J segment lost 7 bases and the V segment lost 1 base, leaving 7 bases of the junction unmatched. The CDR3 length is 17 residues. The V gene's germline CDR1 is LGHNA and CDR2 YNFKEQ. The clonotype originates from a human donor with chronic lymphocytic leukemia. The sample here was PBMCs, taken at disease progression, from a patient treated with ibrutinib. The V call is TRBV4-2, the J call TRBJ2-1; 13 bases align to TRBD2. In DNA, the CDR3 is TGTGCCAGCAGCCAAGGCCACGGGACTAGCGGGGCGAATGAGCAGTTCTTC. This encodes CASSQGHGTSGANEQFF.